The 25 T cell receptor beta chains in this list originate from one sample, sequenced in a study of cytomegalovirus exposure and HLA in healthy donors. Measured with immunoSEQ multiplex PCR; TCRdb has only the in-frame clones, and not every one. Found here are around 52,000 clones, 88% of them singletons; the top ten hold about 7%. What was sequenced was PBMCs. These receptor sequences come from a woman younger than 45 in good health and CMV-seronegative.

J is TRBJ2-1 and V is TRBV5-4; 10 bases fit TRBD2. Trimming removed 2 bases from V and 6 bases from J; junction bases left unmatched: 11. From germline, CDR1 is SGHNT and CDR2 YYREEE (reference sequence). This CDR3 contains 17 residues. CDR3 residues: CASSFRALAGEANEQFF. The CDR3 DNA reads TGTGCCAGCAGCTTTCGTGCCCTAGCGGGAGAGGCCAATGAGCAGTTCTTC.

This chain links TRBV19 with TRBJ1-1, with 9 positions matching TRBD1. The CDR3 consists of 14 residues. Trimming cost V 3 bases and J 4 bases; bases outside gene matches: 3. CDR1 is LNHDA, CDR2 SQIVND, per germline (reference sequence). The CDR3 DNA reads as TGTGCCAGTAGTATGGGACAGGGTGCCACTGAAGCTTTCTTT. It encodes CASSMGQGATEAFF.

The chain is built from TRBV13 and TRBJ1-2; tentative D call: TRBD1 (5 bases). With 5 bases removed from V and 2 bases from J, the gap between germline ends came to 15 bases. CDR3 size: 15 residues. Looked up from germline, CDR1 is PRHDT and CDR2 is FYEKMQ (reference sequence). The DNA for the CDR3 is TGTGCCAGCAGCCCCCGGGGGGGAGCGAACTATGGCTACACCTTC. It codes for CASSPRGGANYGYTF. The whole variable domain, filled in from reference TRBV13 and TRBJ1-2, reads AAGVIQSPRHLIKEKRETATLKCYPIPRHDTVYWYQQGPGQDPQFLISFYEKMQSDKGSIPDRFSAQQFSDYHSELNMSSLELGDSALYFCASSPRGGANYGYTFGSGTRLTVV.

A single count supports this clone. The chain links TRBV7-2 to TRBJ2-7; 8 nucleotides match TRBD1. The V and J ends lost 2 bases and 7 bases, in that order; junction bases with no gene match: 10. The CDR3 extends over 15 amino acids. The V gene's germline CDR1 is SGHTA and CDR2 FQGNSA. This CDR3 is CASSLIHAGGREQYF. The CDR3 region has the DNA TGTGCCAGCAGCTTAATTCATGCAGGGGGCCGGGAGCAGTACTTC.

The chain is built from TRBV7-9 and TRBJ2-7; 11 nucleotides align to TRBD2. The junction had 14 bases not matched to a gene; V was cut back by 2 bases and J by 5 bases. The V gene's germline CDR1 is SEHNR and CDR2 FQNEAQ (reference sequence). The CDR3 contains 18 residues. The CDR3 region has the DNA TGTGCCAGCAGCTTACCCCAGCGACTAGCGGGATGGTTAGACGAGCAGTACTTC. This sequence encodes CASSLPQRLAGWLDEQYF.

The chain employs TRBV27 and TRBJ1-5; TRBD1 matches at 7 bases. The V gene end was trimmed by 6 bases and the J gene end by 4 bases; junction bases not matched to a gene: 6. The length of the CDR3 is 14 residues. Germline CDR1 is MNHEY and CDR2 is SMNVEV (reference sequence). In nucleotides, the CDR3 is TGTGCCAGCAGAGCAGACAGGGAGAATCAGCCCCAGCATTTT. Translation: CASRADRENQPQHF.

The chain couples TRBV6-1 to TRBJ2-7, with TRBD1 identical over 10 bases. The CDR3 covers 14 residues. From germline, CDR1 is MNHNS and CDR2 SASEGT. Trimming removed 1 base from V and 6 bases from J; junction bases left unmatched: 3. CDR3 DNA sequence: TGTGCCAGCAGTGAAGGAGGGACAGGGGTCGAGCAGTACTTC. Translating gives CASSEGGTGVEQYF.

The V call is TRBV10-1, the J call TRBJ2-1; maybe TRBD1 (5 bases). Germline V lookup: CDR1 WNHNN, CDR2 SYGVQD (reference sequence). V was cut by 0 bases and J by 9 bases, with 9 bases left in between. The CDR3 extends over 13 amino acids. CDR3 DNA sequence: TGCGCCAGCAGTGAGTCGGGAAGGGGTGAGCAGTTCTTC. As protein: CASSESGRGEQFF.

Comments on this clone: Other DNA sequences in this sample translate to the same CDR3. The chain joins TRBV7-2 to TRBJ2-3; D remains unclear. The CDR3 is 12 residues long. Trimming took 4 bases from V and 3 from J, leaving 5 bases between them. Germline assignment: CDR1 SGHTA and CDR2 FQGNSA. The DNA for the CDR3 is TGTGCCAGCAGCTCCTTTACAGATACGCAGTATTTT. This gives the protein CASSSFTDTQYF.

The chain has TRBV9 and TRBJ1-1; TRBD1 might be the D (5 bases). V lost 2 bases and J 3 bases, leaving 17 bases between the germline ends. Germline V CDR1 and CDR2: SGDLS, YYNGEE. The CDR3 spans 16 residues. This CDR3 is CASSVIIPGLYTEAFF. CDR3 DNA: TGTGCCAGCAGCGTTATTATTCCGGGACTCTACACTGAAGCTTTCTTT.

V usage is TRBV7-2 and J usage is TRBJ2-3; 9 nucleotides agree with TRBD2. The CDR3 has 17 amino acids. J gave up 1 base and V 5 bases, and 10 bases lay outside the gene matches. The germline V gene has CDR1 SGHTA and CDR2 FQGNSA. This chain's CDR3 is CASSPKTSGVRTDTQYF. For the CDR3, the DNA is TGTGCCAGCAGCCCTAAGACTAGCGGAGTACGCACAGATACGCAGTATTTT.

The V call is TRBV27, the J call TRBJ1-4; D remains unclear. Between the trimmed V and J ends, which lost 7 bases and 0 bases, there was a span of 12 bases. The length of the CDR3 is 15 residues. Germline V CDR1 and CDR2: MNHEY, SMNVEV (reference sequence). The CDR3: CASKKSRSTNEKLFF. Written as DNA, the CDR3 is TGTGCCAGCAAAAAGAGTAGATCAACTAATGAAAAACTGTTTTTT.

The gene calls are TRBV7-9 and TRBJ2-3; D unresolved. Trimming pared 0 bases from V and 4 bases from J, leaving 8 bases between. The CDR3 runs to 14 residues. Germline CDR1 is SEHNR and CDR2 is FQNEAQ (reference sequence). The CDR3, as DNA: TGTGCCAGCAGCTTAGCGCTAGGCGCAGATACGCAGTATTTT. It specifies CASSLALGADTQYF.

The chain employs TRBV28 and TRBJ2-7, with D maybe TRBD1 (6 bases). V lost 6 bases to trimming and J lost 0 bases, with 15 bases between them. CDR3 length: 15 residues. The germline gives CDR1 MDHEN, CDR2 SYDVKM. The CDR3 loop reads CASSLVRGTSYEQYF. The CDR3 nucleotides read TGTGCCAGCAGCCTCGTTAGGGGGACCTCCTACGAGCAGTACTTC.

The CDR3 sequence is CASSPRVGQGTEAFF. CDR3 nucleotide sequence: TGCGCCAGCAGCCCACGAGTGGGACAGGGAACTGAAGCTTTCTTT. The rearrangement links TRBV4-1 to TRBJ1-1; 9 positions agree with TRBD1. The CDR3 sequence is 15 residues long. Germline-derived CDR1 and CDR2 are MGHRA and YSYEKL. V lost 4 bases, J lost 5 bases, and 8 bases stayed unmatched.

The chain uses TRBV11-2 and TRBJ2-7; 7 bases line up with TRBD1. CDR1 SGHAT and CDR2 FQNNGV come from the germline V gene. This CDR3 comprises 16 residues. Trimming at V came to 5 bases and at J to 0 bases, leaving 10 bases not matched to a gene. The DNA for the CDR3 is TGTGCCAGCAGCCAAGGACAGGTGGCTTTCTCCTACGAGCAGTACTTC. As protein: CASSQGQVAFSYEQYF.

The chain links TRBV4-3 to TRBJ2-1; TRBD2 matches at 7 bases. Germline CDR1 and CDR2: LGHNA and YSLEER. Trimming removed 1 base from V and 4 bases from J; junction bases left unmatched: 4. The CDR3 consists of 15 residues. Written as DNA, the CDR3 is TGCGCCAGCAGCCAAGGTCGCGGGAGTTACAATGAGCAGTTCTTC. Its translation: CASSQGRGSYNEQFF.

This chain's CDR3 is CASRESGRNNEQFF. CDR3 in DNA: TGTGCCAGCAGGGAGAGCGGGAGGAACAATGAGCAGTTCTTC. V is TRBV7-2 and J is TRBJ2-1; 9 bases line up with TRBD2. The V gene end was trimmed by 6 bases and the J gene end by 5 bases; junction bases not matched to a gene: 5. The CDR3 loop spans 14 amino acids. In germline, CDR1 is SGHTA, CDR2 FQGNSA. The entire variable domain, with the rest obtained from reference TRBV7-2 and TRBJ2-1, is as follows: GAGVSQSPSNKVTEKGKDVELRCDPISGHTALYWYRQSLGQGLEFLIYFQGNSAPDKSGLPSDRFSAERTGGSVSTLTIQRTQQEDSAVYLCASRESGRNNEQFFGPGTRLTVL.

The rearrangement links TRBV18 to TRBJ2-3; tentatively, D is TRBD1 (5 bases). The CDR3 sequence is 13 residues long. The ends were cut back, 3 bases at V and 2 bases at J, with 6 bases in the middle. The germline V gene encodes CDR1 KGHSH and CDR2 LQKENI. CDR3 in DNA: TGTGCCAGCTCACCCAGGGCCACAGATACGCAGTATTTT. It codes for CASSPRATDTQYF.

V usage is TRBV30 and J usage is TRBJ2-3; TRBD1 matches 9 bases. The CDR3 has 15 amino acids. Germline V lookup: CDR1 GTSNPN, CDR2 SVGIG (reference sequence). Germline trimming cut 2 bases from V and 2 bases from J; bases unmatched to any gene: 5. The CDR3 is CAWSPRDRDTDTQYF. In nucleotides, the CDR3 is TGTGCCTGGAGTCCCCGGGACAGGGACACAGATACGCAGTATTTT.

The chain uses TRBV5-4 and TRBJ2-7, with 11 bases fitting TRBD2. With 5 bases clipped from V and 0 bases from J, the junction kept 10 bases outside the gene matches. From germline, CDR1 is SGHNT and CDR2 YYREEE (reference sequence). The CDR3 is 17 amino acids. The CDR3 spells CASSSFPGTSGSYEQYF. CDR3 sequence (DNA): TGTGCCAGCAGTTCGTTCCCCGGGACTAGCGGCTCCTACGAGCAGTACTTC.

The DNA for the CDR3 is TGCGCCAGCAGCCGGGGACTAGCGGTCCAAGAGACCCAGTACTTC. Its protein product is CASSRGLAVQETQYF. The chain recombines TRBV5-1 with TRBJ2-5; 11 positions agree with TRBD2. The junction had 3 bases not matched to a gene; V was cut back by 4 bases and J by 1 base. Germline loops: CDR1 SGHRS, CDR2 YFSETQ. The CDR3 length is 15 residues.

V usage is TRBV18 and J usage is TRBJ2-3; 7 nucleotides agree with TRBD2. The CDR3 has 17 amino acids. The V gene end was trimmed by 1 base and the J gene end by 2 bases; junction bases not matched to a gene: 9. Germline CDR1 is KGHSH and CDR2 is LQKENI. The CDR3 nucleotides are TGTGCCAGCTCACCACTTGGGGACGGGGGGAACACAGATACGCAGTATTTT. Protein: CASSPLGDGGNTDTQYF.

V is TRBV29-1 and J is TRBJ1-3; D is uncertain. The V end was cut by 0 bases, the J end by 6 bases, with 12 bases between. Germline V gene sequence: CDR1 SQVTM, CDR2 ANQGSEA. The CDR3 has 14 residues. The CDR3: CSVEEGAAINTIYF. The CDR3 nucleotides are TGCAGCGTTGAAGAGGGCGCAGCCATAAACACCATATATTTT. Variable domain in full (rest from reference TRBV29-1 and TRBJ1-3): SAVISQKPSRDICQRGTSLTIQCQVDSQVTMMFWYRQQPGQSLTLIATANQGSEATYESGFVIDKFPISRPNLTFSTLTVSNMSPEDSSIYLCSVEEGAAINTIYFGEGSWLTVV.

V usage is TRBV6-6 and J usage is TRBJ2-1; TRBD2 might be the D (6 bases). Germline CDR1 is MNHNY and CDR2 is SVGAGI (reference sequence). V shed 1 base and J shed 6 bases, with 10 bases lying between them. CDR3 length: 14 residues. The CDR3 reads CASSYFGGRNEQFF. As DNA, the CDR3 is TGTGCCAGCAGTTACTTCGGGGGACGCAATGAGCAGTTCTTC.